These 20 T cell receptor beta chains share one sample of origin, sequenced in a study of identical twins. TCRdb reprocessed the 5' RACE reads with MiXCR, giving one entry per CDR3 protein. In the table there are 450,000 or so distinct CDR3 sequences, roughly 18% of which are singletons. Source material: naive T cells sorted from blood. The receptors stem from a middle-aged man in good health.

This clonotype was seen a few times. The rearrangement links TRBV4-2 to TRBJ2-5; no clear D. V lost 0 bases, J lost 2 bases, and 13 bases lay in between. This CDR3 has 16 amino acids. Per the germline V gene, CDR1 is LGHNA and CDR2 is YNFKEQ. The CDR3 is CASSQEPPVRQETQYF. The CDR3 DNA is TGTGCCAGCAGCCAAGAACCCCCAGTAAGACAAGAGACCCAGTACTTC.

The sample holds many counts of this clonotype. No DNA is shown, since the ends of the CDR3 on it are uncertain; the CDR3 is the one TCRdb lists. The chain employs TRBV5-1 and TRBJ1-1. The CDR3 numbers 14 amino acids, ends counted. CDR1 is SGHRS, CDR2 YFSETQ, per germline. Here the CDR3 reads CASSLFGEGTEAFF.

This clonotype was observed at least ten times. The chain links TRBV27 to TRBJ2-1; 10 nucleotides match TRBD2. V lost 4 bases to trimming and J lost 1 base; unmatched junction nucleotides: 10. In germline, CDR1 is MNHEY, CDR2 SMNVEV (reference sequence). This CDR3 region has 18 residues. The CDR3, as DNA: TGTGCCAGCAGTTCACGGCTAGCGGGGGCCCAATCCTACAATGAGCAGTTCTTC. Residues: CASSSRLAGAQSYNEQFF.

This clonotype was found many times. The J gene is TRBJ1-1, the V gene TRBV5-1; 8 bases line up with TRBD1. Germline V gene lookup returns CDR1 SGHRS and CDR2 YFSETQ. V was clipped by 3 bases and J by 0 bases; unmatched bases: 7. This CDR3 has 16 amino acids. CDR3 region: CASSSRTGLMNTEAFF. The CDR3 coding sequence is TGCGCCAGCAGCTCTAGGACAGGGCTCATGAACACTGAAGCTTTCTTT.

The chain couples TRBV20-1 to TRBJ2-3, with a possible D match to TRBD1 (5 bases). The CDR3 contains 17 residues. CDR1 is DFQATT and CDR2 is SNEGSKA in the germline V gene (reference sequence). Trimming shortened V by 4 bases and J by 4 bases, and 24 bases separated the two germline ends. This CDR3 is CSATMVPGLVGPDTQYF. The CDR3, as DNA: TGCAGTGCTACTATGGTACCTGGGCTAGTGGGGCCAGATACGCAGTATTTT.

This clonotype was seen at least ten times. The chain recombines TRBV4-3 with TRBJ2-3, with D possibly TRBD1 on 5 matching bases. CDR3 length: 16 residues. Germline V gene sequence: CDR1 LGHNA, CDR2 YSLEER. Trimming stripped 0 bases from V and 3 bases from J, with 13 bases between. This CDR3 is CASSQDRSGSTDTQYF. The CDR3 DNA is TGCGCCAGCAGCCAAGATAGGTCAGGGTCTACAGATACGCAGTATTTT.

This clonotype was detected a few times. The chain recombines TRBV6-1 with TRBJ2-6; D is possibly TRBD1 (5 bases). Germline V gives CDR1 MNHNS, CDR2 SASEGT. V lost 5 bases and J lost 1, with 9 bases in between. This CDR3 contains 15 residues. The CDR3 spells CASSKGVSGANVLTF. The DNA for the CDR3 is TGTGCCAGCAGTAAAGGGGTTTCTGGGGCCAACGTCCTGACTTTC.

In its sample, this clonotype was seen a few times. V usage is TRBV29-1 and J usage is TRBJ2-1; 9 nucleotides match TRBD2. CDR1 and CDR2 from the germline V gene are SQVTM and ANQGSEA. V was clipped by 3 bases and J by 6 bases; unmatched bases: 6. The CDR3 runs to 14 residues. The CDR3 here is CSVDSGLAFNEQFF. CDR3 nucleotide sequence: TGCAGCGTTGATTCGGGACTAGCTTTCAATGAGCAGTTCTTC.

This chain joins TRBV29-1 and TRBJ1-1; possibly TRBD1 for D (5 bases). Between the trimmed V and J ends, which lost 6 bases and 6 bases, there was a span of 14 bases. In germline, CDR1 is SQVTM, CDR2 ANQGSEA. This CDR3 has 12 residues. The CDR3: CSVRDRGPEAFF. In DNA form, the CDR3 reads TGCAGCGTCCGCGACAGAGGCCCTGAAGCTTTCTTT.

This clonotype appeared many times. The chain recombines TRBV25-1 with TRBJ2-1; D ambiguous. The germline V and J ends were trimmed by 4 bases and 3 bases, with 10 bases remaining between them. The V gene's germline CDR1 is MGHDK and CDR2 SYGVNS. The CDR3 is 14 amino acids. This chain's CDR3 is CASSGQARYNEQFF. CDR3 DNA sequence: TGTGCCAGCAGTGGGCAAGCCCGCTACAATGAGCAGTTCTTC.

The chain couples TRBV27 to TRBJ2-7; D not resolved. CDR3 length: 13 residues. Per germline, CDR1 MNHEY and CDR2 SMNVEV (reference sequence). Trimming took 5 bases from V and 3 from J, leaving 11 bases between them. The CDR3 sequence is CASSIAANYEQYF. The CDR3 DNA is TGTGCCAGCAGTATAGCCGCAAACTACGAGCAGTACTTC.

The table lists this clonotype with a few counts. This sequence joins TRBV11-1 and TRBJ2-1; 11 bases match TRBD2. This CDR3 contains 18 residues. V was pared by 5 bases and J by 0 bases, with 9 bases of the junction left unmatched. Germline loops: CDR1 SGHAT, CDR2 FQDESV (reference sequence). The CDR3 reads CASSMGLAASSSYNEQFF. CDR3 sequence (DNA): TGTGCCAGCAGCATGGGACTAGCGGCGTCCAGCTCCTACAATGAGCAGTTCTTC.

This chain uses TRBV2 with TRBJ2-1, with D perhaps assigned TRBD1 or TRBD2 (5 bases each). Germline loops: CDR1 SNHLY, CDR2 FYNNEI. The CDR3 loop spans 15 amino acids. Trimming left V 7 bases short and J 9 bases short, with 22 bases between. Here the CDR3 reads CASTPTAALGGEQFF. The CDR3 DNA sequence: TGTGCCAGCACTCCGACGGCGGCCCTTGGGGGTGAGCAGTTCTTC.

The V gene is TRBV15, the J gene TRBJ2-7, with a possible D match to TRBD1 (5 bases). The CDR3 consists of 14 residues. Germline assignment: CDR1 LNHNV and CDR2 YYDKDF (reference sequence). Trimming removed 2 bases at V and 0 bases at J, with 8 bases between. CDR3 protein: CATSRQGNSYEQYF. The DNA for the CDR3 is TGTGCCACCAGCAGACAGGGAAACTCCTACGAGCAGTACTTC.

V gene TRBV5-8 combines with J gene TRBJ2-1, with D perhaps assigned TRBD1 or TRBD2 (6 bases each). Germline V gene sequence: CDR1 SGHTS, CDR2 YDEGEE. The CDR3 length is 15 residues. V was shortened by 3 bases and J by 7 bases, with 17 bases between the two germline ends. The CDR3 protein is CASSWTNIQGNEQFF. CDR3 nucleotide sequence: TGTGCCAGCAGCTGGACTAATATCCAGGGGAATGAGCAGTTCTTC.

DNA for the CDR3: TGTGCCAGCGGCACCGGTCAGACACCTGGGTCCTACAATGAGCAGTTCTTC. The encoded protein is CASGTGQTPGSYNEQFF. The chain has TRBV18 and TRBJ2-1; D gene unclear. CDR3 size: 17 residues. The germline V and J ends were trimmed by 8 bases and 1 base, with 21 bases remaining between them. The V gene's germline CDR1 is KGHSH and CDR2 LQKENI.

This clonotype was picked up a small number of times. V is TRBV4-1 and J is TRBJ2-1; no firm D call. Germline values: CDR1 MGHRA, CDR2 YSYEKL. The CDR3 covers 17 residues. V shed 1 base and J shed 7 bases, with 20 bases lying between them. The chain's CDR3 is CASSQVVPIVVGNEQFF. DNA of the CDR3: TGCGCCAGCAGCCAAGTAGTGCCTATAGTGGTCGGGAATGAGCAGTTCTTC.

This clonotype has at least ten counts. This chain links TRBV6-5 with TRBJ2-3; possible D gene TRBD1, 5 bases. Germline CDR1 reads MNHEY; CDR2 reads SVGAGI. The CDR3 contains 15 residues. V shed 2 bases and J shed 6 bases, with 15 bases lying between them. CDR3 amino acids: CASSYGDSSGDTQYF. CDR3 DNA sequence: TGTGCCAGCAGTTACGGTGACTCATCAGGGGATACGCAGTATTTT.

The chain couples TRBV2 to TRBJ2-5; D call uncertain. The CDR3 sequence is 17 residues long. Trimming shortened V by 3 bases and J by 5 bases, and 22 bases separated the two germline ends. Looked up from germline, CDR1 is SNHLY and CDR2 is FYNNEI. CDR3 in amino acids: CASSETALATPQETQYF. CDR3 coding DNA: TGTGCCAGCAGTGAGACGGCTTTGGCAACCCCACAGGAGACCCAGTACTTC.

There are many counts of this clonotype. The rearrangement links TRBV12-3 or TRBV12-4 to TRBJ2-3; TRBD2 matches at 14 bases. J was trimmed by 3 bases and V by 6 bases; bases with no gene match: 5. The CDR3 is 16 residues long. The CDR3 DNA sequence: TGTGCCAGCAGGAGGACTAGCGGGGGGCCTACAGATACGCAGTATTTT. This gives the protein CASRRTSGGPTDTQYF.